This section outlines one TCR beta chain sequence together with its context. This CDR3 comprises 14 residues. V was pared by 3 bases and J by 4 bases, with 11 bases between. Germline V gene data show CDR1 as MDHEN and CDR2 as SYDVKM. This entry comes from a study of Ad26.COV2.S vaccination and SARS-CoV-2 variants. Treatment given: roughly 18 received Ad26.COV2.S at low or high dose, single or two shots; about five received placebo; per-sample allocation not given. Following the first vaccine or placebo injection, samples were taken on day 63. Sequencing used immunoSEQ multiplex PCR; TCRdb keeps in-frame clones, though not all of them. The sample holds some 320,000 clones, around four fifths seen once.

The specimen was peripheral blood, collected in a trial of Ad26.COV2.S vaccine versus placebo. This sequence originates from a person between 18 and 60 years old who received the Ad26.COV2.S COVID-19 vaccine or a placebo. The chain is built from TRBV28 and TRBJ2-3; tentatively, D is TRBD2 (5 bases). The CDR3 spells CASSLRAWADTQYF. CDR3 bases: TGTGCCAGCAGTTTGAGGGCTTGGGCAGATACGCAGTATTTT.